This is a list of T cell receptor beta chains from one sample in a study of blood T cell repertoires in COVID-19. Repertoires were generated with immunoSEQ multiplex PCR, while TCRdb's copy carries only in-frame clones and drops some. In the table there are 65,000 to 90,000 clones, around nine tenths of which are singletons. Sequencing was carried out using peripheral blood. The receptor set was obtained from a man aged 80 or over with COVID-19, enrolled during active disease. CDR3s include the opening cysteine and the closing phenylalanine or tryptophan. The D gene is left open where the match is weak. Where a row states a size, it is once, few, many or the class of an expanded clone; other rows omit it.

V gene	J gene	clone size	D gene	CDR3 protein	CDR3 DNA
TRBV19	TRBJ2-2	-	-	CASTQASTGELFF	TGTGCCAGTACGCAGGCAAGCACCGGGGAGCTGTTTTTT
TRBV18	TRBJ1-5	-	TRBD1	CASSPGQGNQPQHF	TGTGCCAGCTCACCGGGACAGGGAAATCAGCCCCAGCATTTT
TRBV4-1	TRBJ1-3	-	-	CASGHAGNTIYF	TGCGCCAGCGGACACGCTGGAAACACCATATATTTT
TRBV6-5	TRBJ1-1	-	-	CASRLQENTEAFF	TGTGCCAGCAGGTTACAGGAGAACACTGAAGCTTTCTTT
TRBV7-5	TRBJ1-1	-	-	CARSYSTGATEAFF	TGTGCCAGAAGCTATTCGACAGGGGCCACTGAAGCTTTCTTT
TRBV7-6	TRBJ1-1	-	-	CASSLDGSTNTEAFF	TGTGCCAGCAGCTTAGACGGGTCAACGAACACTGAAGCTTTCTTT
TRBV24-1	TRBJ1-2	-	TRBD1	CATSDRNPGQGLDYTF	TGTGCCACCAGTGACCGTAACCCGGGACAGGGACTTGACTACACCTTC
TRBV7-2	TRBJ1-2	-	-	CASSLTQVDGYTF	TGTGCCAGCAGCTTAACGCAGGTTGATGGCTACACCTTC
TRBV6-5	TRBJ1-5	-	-	CASTIGQPDQPQHF	TGTGCCAGCACCATTGGACAACCCGATCAGCCCCAGCATTTT
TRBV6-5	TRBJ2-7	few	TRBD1	CASRWTGSREQYF	TGTGCCAGCAGGTGGACAGGGTCAAGGGAGCAGTACTTC
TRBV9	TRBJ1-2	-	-	CASSPGAGQNYGYTF	TGTGCCAGCAGTCCCGGGGCGGGGCAGAACTATGGCTACACCTTC
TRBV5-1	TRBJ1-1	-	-	CASSELTGNTEAFF	TGCGCCAGCAGCGAACTGACAGGGAACACTGAAGCTTTCTTT
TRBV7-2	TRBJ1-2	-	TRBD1	CASSPRDRGYGYTF	TGTGCCAGCAGCCCCCGGGACAGAGGATATGGCTACACCTTC
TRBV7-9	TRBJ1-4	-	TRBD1	CASSLAPLDRDEKLFF	TGTGCCAGCAGCTTAGCCCCCTTGGACAGGGATGAAAAACTGTTTTTT
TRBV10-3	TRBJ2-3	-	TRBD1	CAISMTGGATDTQYF	TGTGCCATCAGTATGACAGGGGGGGCCACAGATACGCAGTATTTT
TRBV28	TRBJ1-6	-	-	CASSTPTGLHSPLHF	TGTGCCAGCAGTACACCGACAGGTTTACATTCACCCCTCCACTTT
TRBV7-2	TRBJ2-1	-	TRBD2	CASTRRGLANNEQFF	TGTGCCAGCACCCGGAGGGGACTAGCGAACAATGAGCAGTTCTTC
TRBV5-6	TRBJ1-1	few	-	CASSRFTEAFF	TGTGCCAGCAGCCGGTTCACTGAAGCTTTCTTT
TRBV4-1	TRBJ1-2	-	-	CASSQDGAGPRDYGYTF	TGCGCCAGCAGCCAAGATGGGGCAGGGCCTCGGGACTATGGCTACACCTTC
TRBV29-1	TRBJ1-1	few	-	CSVSRGFGAEAFF	TGCAGCGTGTCACGGGGGTTCGGGGCTGAAGCTTTCTTT
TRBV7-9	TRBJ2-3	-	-	CASSGQGSTDTQYF	TGTGCCAGCAGCGGGCAGGGGAGCACAGATACGCAGTATTTT
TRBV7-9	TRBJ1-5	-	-	CASSLVSDQPQHF	TGTGCCAGCAGCTTAGTATCGGATCAGCCCCAGCATTTT
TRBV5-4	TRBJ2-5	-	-	CASSLKLGQETQYF	TGTGCCAGCAGCCTTAAACTAGGCCAAGAGACCCAGTACTTC
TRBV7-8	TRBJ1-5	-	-	CASSSYSNQPQHF	TGTGCCAGCAGCTCCTATAGCAATCAGCCCCAGCATTTT
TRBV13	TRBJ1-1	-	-	CASSLDQNTEAFF	TGTGCCAGCAGCTTAGATCAGAACACTGAAGCTTTCTTT
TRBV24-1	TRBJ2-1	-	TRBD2	CATSDGSGDHYNEQFF	TGTGCCACCAGTGATGGCAGCGGGGATCACTACAATGAGCAGTTCTTC
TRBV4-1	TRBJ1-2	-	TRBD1	CASSQPGQGFGYTF	TGCGCCAGCAGCCAGCCGGGACAGGGCTTTGGCTACACCTTC
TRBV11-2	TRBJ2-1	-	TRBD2	CASSLGTSGGAVNNEQFF	TGTGCCAGCAGCTTAGGGACTAGCGGGGGGGCCGTCAACAATGAGCAGTTCTTC
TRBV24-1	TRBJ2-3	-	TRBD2	CATSDSLAGGTDTQYF	TGTGCCACCAGTGACTCTCTAGCGGGGGGAACAGATACGCAGTATTTT
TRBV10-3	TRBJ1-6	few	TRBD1	CAISERGGASYNSPLHF	TGTGCCATCAGTGAGCGAGGGGGCGCGTCCTATAATTCACCCCTCCACTTT
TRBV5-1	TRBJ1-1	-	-	CASSLLPGNTEAFF	TGCGCCAGCAGCTTGCTCCCAGGGAACACTGAAGCTTTCTTT
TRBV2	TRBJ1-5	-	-	CASTRQGGDQPQHF	TGTGCCAGCACCCGGCAGGGCGGGGATCAGCCCCAGCATTTT
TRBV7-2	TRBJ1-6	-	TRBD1	CASSLAGTGNSPLHF	TGTGCCAGCAGCTTAGCCGGGACAGGGAATTCACCCCTCCACTTT
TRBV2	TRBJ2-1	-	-	CASRPYSNEQFF	TGTGCCAGCAGGCCCTATTCCAATGAGCAGTTCTTC
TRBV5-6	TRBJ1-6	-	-	CASSLRAGAPLHF	TGTGCCAGCAGCTTGCGCGCAGGGGCACCCCTCCACTTT
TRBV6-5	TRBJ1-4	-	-	CASRRTATNEKLFF	TGTGCCAGCAGAAGGACAGCAACTAATGAAAAACTGTTTTTT
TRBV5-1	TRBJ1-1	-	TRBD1	CASSVTGEATEAFF	TGCGCCAGCAGCGTAACAGGGGAGGCCACTGAAGCTTTCTTT
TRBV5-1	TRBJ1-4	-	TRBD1	CASSPGQGPIRANEKLFF	TGCGCCAGCAGCCCGGGACAGGGACCCATACGGGCTAATGAAAAACTGTTTTTT
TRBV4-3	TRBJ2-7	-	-	CASSRGLSYEQYF	TGCGCCAGCAGTCGTGGACTGTCCTACGAGCAGTACTTC
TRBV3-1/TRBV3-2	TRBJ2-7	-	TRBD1	CASSLTFGQGQQYF	TGTGCCAGCAGCCTGACGTTTGGACAGGGCCAGCAGTACTTC
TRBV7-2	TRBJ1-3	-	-	CASSVPGESNTIYF	TGTGCCAGCAGCGTACCGGGAGAGTCAAACACCATATATTTT
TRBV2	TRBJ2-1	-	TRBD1	CASVGAPGQGRNEQFF	TGTGCCAGCGTTGGGGCCCCGGGACAGGGGAGGAATGAGCAGTTCTTC
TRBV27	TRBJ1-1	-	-	CASSPPQGYTEAFF	TGTGCCAGCAGCCCGCCCCAGGGATACACTGAAGCTTTCTTT
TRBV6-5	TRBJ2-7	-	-	CASRSSRGTTEQYF	TGTGCCAGCAGAAGTAGCAGGGGAACCACCGAGCAGTACTTC
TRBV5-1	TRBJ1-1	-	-	CASSLTGQYTEAFF	TGCGCCAGCAGCTTAACAGGTCAATACACTGAAGCTTTCTTT
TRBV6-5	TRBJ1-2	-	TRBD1	CASSTGTGNYGYTF	TGTGCCAGCAGTACCGGGACAGGGAACTATGGCTACACCTTC
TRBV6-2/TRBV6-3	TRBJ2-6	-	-	CASSYSRAESSSGANVLTF	TGTGCCAGCAGTTACTCGAGGGCAGAAAGTTCCTCTGGGGCCAACGTCCTGACTTTC
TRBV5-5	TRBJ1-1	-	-	CASSPTGGRNTEAFF	TGTGCCAGCAGCCCTACCGGTGGGCGGAACACTGAAGCTTTCTTT
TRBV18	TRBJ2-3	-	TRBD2	CASSPQPSGGSDTQYF	TGTGCCAGCTCACCACAGCCTAGCGGGGGATCAGATACGCAGTATTTT